This T cell receptor (beta chain) was recorded in a study of cytomegalovirus exposure and HLA in healthy donors. In the study overall: Among the roughly 400 genotyped donors, approximately 80% were placed in the Caucasian-associated ancestry cluster. Findings and limits, study-wide: With later analysis, a missense DCLRE1C variant became linked to TCR beta V- and J-gene trimming. In a later analysis, at a false discovery rate of 0.05, 17,000 or so TCR beta sequences were associated with HLA alleles.

Each donor was healthy, and each was a bone marrow donor. Primers included in the PCR were 60 Vbeta and 13 Jbeta primers. Clones were sequenced by immunoSEQ multiplex PCR, and TCRdb holds only the in-frame ones, with some missing. There are more than 130,000 clones in the sample; 60% to 85% occur only once, and approximately 2.8% lies in the top ten. V trimming: 7 bases; J trimming: 1 base; junction bases outside the gene matches: 5. Germline V gene sequence: CDR1 SGHTA, CDR2 FQGNSA. The CDR3 consists of 14 residues. This clone has just a few counts. Its specificity is unknown. This sequence joins TRBV7-2 and TRBJ2-7; 9 bases align to TRBD1. The receptor was isolated from a male donor in good health and CMV-seronegative. The sequenced sample consisted of PBMCs. CDR3 residues: CASTLQGASYEQYF. In DNA form, the CDR3 reads TGTGCCAGCACATTACAGGGGGCATCCTACGAGCAGTACTTC.